The 6 T cell receptor beta chains listed next were all sequenced from one sample in a study of T cell repertoires in cytomegalovirus infection. In TCRdb, the reads were re-called with MiXCR into one record per CDR3 protein. The sample includes approximately 190,000 distinct CDR3 sequences, 8.5% to 10% of them seen just once. The sample consisted of PBMCs. All receptors derive from a human donor in good health (CMV status not recorded). Some clones in this sample may be carry-over from other donors' samples.

This clonotype has a count of ten or more. V gene TRBV7-2 combines with J gene TRBJ2-5; 9 bases line up with TRBD2. CDR1 is SGHTA and CDR2 is FQGNSA in the germline V gene. V dropped 5 bases and J dropped 2; count of bases not matched to a gene: 9. The CDR3 is 16 amino acids. The CDR3 DNA is TGTGCCAGCAGCCCCGGCGGGGGGGGGGCACAAGAGACCCAGTACTTC. Translated, it gives CASSPGGGGAQETQYF.

This clonotype was picked up many times. The J gene is TRBJ1-6, the V gene TRBV28; 8 nucleotides match TRBD1. CDR3 length equals 14 residues. Germline V gives CDR1 MDHEN, CDR2 SYDVKM. Trimming at V came to 4 bases and at J to 8 bases, leaving 4 bases not matched to a gene. The DNA for the CDR3 is TGTGCCAGCAGTTCTGGACAGGGTGATTCACCCCTCCACTTT. Translating gives CASSSGQGDSPLHF.

This clonotype has ten or more counts. This chain uses TRBV5-8 with TRBJ1-2; no clear D gene. Germline V CDR1 and CDR2: SGHTS, YDEGEE. The CDR3 is made up of 12 amino acids. V lost 1 base and J 6 bases, leaving 7 bases between the germline ends. CDR3 DNA sequence: TGTGCCAGCAGCTTGCTGCTCCATGGCTACACCTTC. Translation gives CASSLLLHGYTF.

V and J are TRBV20-1 and TRBJ1-1; TRBD1 agrees at 9 bases. The CDR3 runs to 16 residues. Germline-derived CDR1 and CDR2 are DFQATT and SNEGSKA (reference sequence). J was trimmed by 3 bases and V by 6 bases; bases with no gene match: 14. As DNA, the CDR3 is TGCAGTGCGGGGGAGATCACAGGGGGCGCGTACACTGAAGCTTTCTTT. It codes for CSAGEITGGAYTEAFF.

This clonotype was seen many times. The rearrangement links TRBV6-5 to TRBJ1-1; no firm D call. V lost 2 bases and J 5 bases, leaving 15 bases between the germline ends. The germline gives CDR1 MNHEY, CDR2 SVGAGI. CDR3 length: 15 residues. CDR3 DNA sequence: TGTGCCAGCAGTTACGGACGAGGGCTGGGGACTGAAGCTTTCTTT. This sequence encodes CASSYGRGLGTEAFF.

This clonotype was counted between two and nine times. The V gene is TRBV18, the J gene TRBJ1-3; D is undetermined. The CDR3 contains 17 residues. V was cut by 3 bases and J by 0 bases, with 15 bases left in between. Germline CDR1 and CDR2: KGHSH and LQKENI. The chain's CDR3 is CASSPLGRWSSGNTIYF. DNA of the CDR3: TGTGCCAGCTCACCGCTGGGTCGCTGGTCCTCTGGAAACACCATATATTTT.